This TCR beta chain was captured by sequencing in a study of control samples from healthy donors and cancer patients. This CDR3 comprises 16 residues. CDR1 and CDR2 from the germline V gene are SGHRS and YFSETQ. The V and J ends lost 2 bases and 3 bases, in that order; junction bases with no gene match: 5. Clones were sequenced by immunoSEQ multiplex PCR, and TCRdb holds only the in-frame ones, with some missing. The table has 90,000 or so clones, approximately 80% seen once. This sequence was found in a man in his thirties or forties in good health. Sequencing used blood. The rearrangement uses TRBV5-1 and TRBJ2-3; 11 bases are a match to TRBD1. This chain's CDR3 is CASSFQGQGVTDTQYF. CDR3 coding DNA: TGCGCCAGCAGCTTCCAGGGACAGGGGGTTACAGATACGCAGTATTTT.